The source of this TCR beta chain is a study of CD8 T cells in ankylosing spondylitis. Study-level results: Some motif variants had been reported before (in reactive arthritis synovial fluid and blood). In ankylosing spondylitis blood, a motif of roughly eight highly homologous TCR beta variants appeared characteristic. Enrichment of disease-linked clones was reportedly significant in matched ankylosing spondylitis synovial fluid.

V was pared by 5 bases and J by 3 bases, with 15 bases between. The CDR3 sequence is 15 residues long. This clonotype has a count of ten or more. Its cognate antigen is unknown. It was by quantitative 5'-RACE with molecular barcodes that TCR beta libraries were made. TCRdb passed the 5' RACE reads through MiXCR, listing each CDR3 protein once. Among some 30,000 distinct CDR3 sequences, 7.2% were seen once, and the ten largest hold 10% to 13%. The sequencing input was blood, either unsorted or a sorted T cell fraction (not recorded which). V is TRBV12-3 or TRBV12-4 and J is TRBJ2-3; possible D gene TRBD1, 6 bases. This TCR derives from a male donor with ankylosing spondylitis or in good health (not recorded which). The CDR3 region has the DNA TGTGCCAGCAGTCCCCAGGGACAAGTAACAGATACGCAGTATTTT. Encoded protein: CASSPQGQVTDTQYF.